One sample yielded the 13 T cell receptor beta chains listed below, sequenced in a study of blood T cell repertoires in COVID-19. The repertoire was sequenced with immunoSEQ multiplex PCR; TCRdb's copy has only in-frame clones and lacks some. The sample shows approximately 250,000 clones, 88% of them seen only once. Sequencing used PBMCs or T cells enriched from blood (not recorded which). The receptors were gathered from a woman between 25 and 40 years old who had recovered from COVID-19.

The CDR3 DNA follows: TGTGCCAGCAGTTTTCTGCGGTCTTATAATTCACCCCTCCACTTT. Its protein product is CASSFLRSYNSPLHF. V usage is TRBV27 and J usage is TRBJ1-6; D call uncertain. Trimming removed 3 bases at V and 4 bases at J, with 10 bases between. CDR3 size: 15 residues. The germline gives CDR1 MNHEY, CDR2 SMNVEV (reference sequence).

This chain joins TRBV30 and TRBJ2-2; tentatively, D is TRBD1 (6 bases). The CDR3 contains 15 residues. Trimming left V 7 bases short and J 3 bases short, with 18 bases between. Germline loops: CDR1 GTSNPN, CDR2 SVGIG (reference sequence). CDR3 in amino acids: CAFTGIPPHTGELFF. The CDR3 bases are TGTGCCTTTACAGGGATTCCCCCCCACACCGGGGAGCTGTTTTTT.

The chain employs TRBV5-8 and TRBJ1-6; no definite D call. The length of the CDR3 is 15 residues. V lost 0 bases to trimming and J lost 3 bases, with 7 bases between them. Germline V CDR1 and CDR2: SGHTS, YDEGEE. As DNA, the CDR3 is TGTGCCAGCAGCTTGGTTTCCATCTATAATTCACCCCTCCACTTT. Translated: CASSLVSIYNSPLHF.

This rearrangement joins TRBV28 to TRBJ1-1, with D hard to call. Per the germline V gene, CDR1 is MDHEN and CDR2 is SYDVKM. This CDR3 contains 14 residues. Trimming left V 6 bases short and J 6 bases short, with 17 bases between. The chain's CDR3 is CASSESGFSAEAFF. For the CDR3, the DNA is TGTGCCAGCAGCGAGTCGGGGTTTAGCGCTGAAGCTTTCTTT.

The V call is TRBV19, the J call TRBJ2-4, with TRBD1 identical over 7 bases. J gave up 7 bases and V 5 bases, and 8 bases lay outside the gene matches. Germline CDR1 is LNHDA and CDR2 is SQIVND (reference sequence). The CDR3 extends over 14 amino acids. Here the CDR3 DNA reads TGTGCCAGTAGTGTAGGGACAGTTGGTAACATTCAGTACTTC. It is translated as CASSVGTVGNIQYF. The full variable domain, its missing parts supplied by reference TRBV19 and TRBJ2-4, is DGGITQSPKYLFRKEGQNVTLSCEQNLNHDAMYWYRQDPGQGLRLIYYSQIVNDFQKGDIAEGYSVSREKKESFPLTVTSAQKNPTAFYLCASSVGTVGNIQYFGAGTRLSVL.

The J gene is TRBJ1-1, the V gene TRBV7-9; 10 bases map to TRBD1. The CDR3 consists of 15 residues. The germline CDR1 and CDR2 sequences are SEHNR and FQNEAQ (reference sequence). The V gene end was trimmed by 5 bases and the J gene end by 4 bases; junction bases not matched to a gene: 7. The CDR3 DNA reads TGTGCCAGCAGCAACAATGGGACAGGGGTCACTGAAGCTTTCTTT. Its protein is CASSNNGTGVTEAFF.

The chain couples TRBV5-1 to TRBJ1-3; D is uncertain. Looked up from germline, CDR1 is SGHRS and CDR2 is YFSETQ. This CDR3 is built from 16 residues. V lost 4 bases and J 0 bases, leaving 14 bases between the germline ends. CDR3 in amino acids: CASSPERGLSGNTIYF. CDR3 nucleotides: TGCGCCAGCAGCCCGGAGCGGGGTCTCTCTGGAAACACCATATATTTT.

The CDR3 loop is CATSDWTETLDTQYF. In DNA form, the CDR3 reads TGTGCCACCAGTGATTGGACTGAGACTCTAGATACGCAGTATTTT. The chain combines TRBV24-1 with TRBJ2-3; D is perhaps TRBD2 (5 bases). Deletions cut 2 bases from V and 5 bases from J, with 13 bases between. CDR1 KGHDR and CDR2 SFDVKD come from the germline V gene. The CDR3 spans 15 residues.

This clone was counted only a few times. The chain has TRBV3-1 (or the pseudogene TRBV3-2) and TRBJ2-5; 9 bases align to TRBD2. The CDR3 length is 15 residues. The germline V gene has CDR1 LGHDT and CDR2 YNNKEL (reference sequence). Trimming cost V 0 bases and J 2 bases; bases outside gene matches: 1. The CDR3 reads CASSQDGLAQETQYF. The CDR3 bases are TGTGCCAGCAGCCAAGATGGACTAGCGCAAGAGACCCAGTACTTC.

The V gene is TRBV28, the J gene TRBJ2-2; 7 nucleotides line up with TRBD1. This CDR3 has 14 residues. The V gene's germline CDR1 is MDHEN and CDR2 SYDVKM. V dropped 7 bases and J dropped 8; count of bases not matched to a gene: 10. The CDR3 bases are TGTGCCAGCAACACAGAGGGGGCCAGAGGGGAGCTGTTTTTT. It is translated as CASNTEGARGELFF.

The chain joins TRBV28 to TRBJ1-3; 7 bases map to TRBD1. The CDR3 runs to 16 residues. Germline V gene sequence: CDR1 MDHEN, CDR2 SYDVKM. Losses at the gene ends were 3 bases for V and 4 bases for J; bases not matched to a gene: 9. CDR3 nucleotides: TGTGCCAGCAGTTTGGGGGGACAGTTAGAGGGAAACACCATATATTTT. Its translation is CASSLGGQLEGNTIYF. Using reference TRBV28 and TRBJ1-3 for the parts outside the CDR3, the full variable domain is DVKVTQSSRYLVKRTGEKVFLECVQDMDHENMFWYRQDPGLGLRLIYFSYDVKMKEKGDIPEGYSVSREKKERFSLILESASTNQTSMYLCASSLGGQLEGNTIYFGEGSWLTVV.

In DNA form, the CDR3 reads TGTGCCAGCAGCCGAGTAGCGGGTACGAACACCGGGGAGCTGTTTTTT. This gives the protein CASSRVAGTNTGELFF. V usage is TRBV27 and J usage is TRBJ2-2; 7 bases agree with TRBD2. In germline, CDR1 is MNHEY, CDR2 SMNVEV (reference sequence). J lost 0 bases, V lost 6 bases, and 7 bases had no gene match. This CDR3 region has 16 residues.

The rearrangement links TRBV28 to TRBJ2-7; D perhaps matches TRBD1 (6 bases). Germline lookup yields CDR1 MDHEN and CDR2 SYDVKM. V was trimmed by 2 bases and J by 4 bases, leaving 15 bases between them. The CDR3 sequence is 15 residues long. This CDR3 is CASSLGITGLYEQYF. CDR3 bases: TGTGCCAGCAGTTTAGGGATCACAGGGTTATACGAGCAGTACTTC.